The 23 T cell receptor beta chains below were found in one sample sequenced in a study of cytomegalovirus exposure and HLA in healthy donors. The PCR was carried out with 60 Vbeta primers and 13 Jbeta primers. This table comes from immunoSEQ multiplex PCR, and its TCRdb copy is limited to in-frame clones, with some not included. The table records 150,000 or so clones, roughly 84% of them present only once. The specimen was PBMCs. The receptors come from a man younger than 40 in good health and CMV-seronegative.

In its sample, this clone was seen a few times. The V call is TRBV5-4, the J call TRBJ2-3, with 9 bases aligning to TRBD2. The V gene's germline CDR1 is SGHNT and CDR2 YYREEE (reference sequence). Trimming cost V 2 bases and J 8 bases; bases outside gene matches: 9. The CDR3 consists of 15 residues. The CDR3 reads CASSFRIAGVGTQYF. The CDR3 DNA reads TGTGCCAGCAGCTTCCGGATAGCGGGGGTGGGTACGCAGTATTTT.

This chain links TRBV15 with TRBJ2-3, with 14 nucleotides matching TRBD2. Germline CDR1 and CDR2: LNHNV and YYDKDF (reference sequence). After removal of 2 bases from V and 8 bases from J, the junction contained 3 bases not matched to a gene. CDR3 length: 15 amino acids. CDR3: CATSRQTSGGVTQYF. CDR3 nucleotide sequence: TGTGCCACCAGCAGACAGACTAGCGGGGGGGTTACGCAGTATTTT.

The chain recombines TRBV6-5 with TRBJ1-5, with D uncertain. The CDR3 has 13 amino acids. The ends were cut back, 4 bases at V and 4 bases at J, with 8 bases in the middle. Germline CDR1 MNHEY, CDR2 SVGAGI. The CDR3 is CASSLLGNQPQHF. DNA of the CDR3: TGTGCCAGCAGTTTACTCGGGAATCAGCCCCAGCATTTT.

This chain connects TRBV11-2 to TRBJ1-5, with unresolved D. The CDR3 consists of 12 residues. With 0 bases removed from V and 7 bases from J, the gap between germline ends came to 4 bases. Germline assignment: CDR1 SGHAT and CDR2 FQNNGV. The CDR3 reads CASSLDQQPQHF. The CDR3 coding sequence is TGTGCCAGCAGCTTAGATCAACAGCCCCAGCATTTT. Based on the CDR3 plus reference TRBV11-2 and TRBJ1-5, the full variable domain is EAGVAQSPRYKIIEKRQSVAFWCNPISGHATLYWYQQILGQGPKLLIQFQNNGVVDDSQLPKDRFSAERLKGVDSTLKIQPAKLEDSAVYLCASSLDQQPQHFGDGTRLSIL.

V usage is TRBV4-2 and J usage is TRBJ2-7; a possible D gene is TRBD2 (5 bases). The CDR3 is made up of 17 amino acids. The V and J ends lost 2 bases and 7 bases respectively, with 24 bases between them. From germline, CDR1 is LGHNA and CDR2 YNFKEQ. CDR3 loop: CASSQQSGVSSYGEQYF. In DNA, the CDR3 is TGTGCCAGCAGCCAACAATCCGGGGTATCCTCTTATGGAGAGCAGTACTTC.

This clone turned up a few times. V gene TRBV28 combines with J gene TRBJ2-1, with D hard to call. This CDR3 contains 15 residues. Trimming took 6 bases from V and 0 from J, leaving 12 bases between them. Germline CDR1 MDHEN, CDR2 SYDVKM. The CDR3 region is CASSPYLRSYNEQFF. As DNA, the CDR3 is TGTGCCAGCAGCCCTTACTTGCGCTCCTACAATGAGCAGTTCTTC.

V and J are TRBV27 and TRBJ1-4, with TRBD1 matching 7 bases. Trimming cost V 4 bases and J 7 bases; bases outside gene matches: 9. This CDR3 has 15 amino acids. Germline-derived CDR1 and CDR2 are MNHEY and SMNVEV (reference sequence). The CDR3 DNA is TGTGCCAGCAGTTCCTGGGCAGGGGGTAGTGAAAAACTGTTTTTT. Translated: CASSSWAGGSEKLFF.

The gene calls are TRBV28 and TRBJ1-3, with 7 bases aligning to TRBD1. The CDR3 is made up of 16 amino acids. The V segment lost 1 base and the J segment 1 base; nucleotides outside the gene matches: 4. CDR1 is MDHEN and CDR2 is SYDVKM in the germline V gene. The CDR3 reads CASSLFRGASGNTIYF. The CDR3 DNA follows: TGTGCCAGCAGTTTATTCAGGGGGGCTTCTGGAAACACCATATATTTT.

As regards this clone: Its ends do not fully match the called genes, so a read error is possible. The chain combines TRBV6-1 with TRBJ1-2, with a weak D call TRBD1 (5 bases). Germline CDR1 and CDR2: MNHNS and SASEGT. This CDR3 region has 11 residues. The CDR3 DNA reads TGTGCCAGCAGTGAAGAGGGGATCTCCCCCTTC. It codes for CASSEEGISPF.

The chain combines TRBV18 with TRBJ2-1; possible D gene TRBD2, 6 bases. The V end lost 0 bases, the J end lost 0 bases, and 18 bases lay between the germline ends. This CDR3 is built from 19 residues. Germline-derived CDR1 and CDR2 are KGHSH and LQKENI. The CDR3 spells CASSPPGQILASSYNEQFF. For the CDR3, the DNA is TGTGCCAGCTCACCACCCGGCCAAATTCTAGCGAGCTCCTACAATGAGCAGTTCTTC.

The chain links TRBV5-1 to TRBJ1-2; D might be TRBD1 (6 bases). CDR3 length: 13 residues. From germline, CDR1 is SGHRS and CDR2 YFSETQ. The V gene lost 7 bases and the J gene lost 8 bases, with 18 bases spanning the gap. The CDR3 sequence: CASGDTSGVGYTF. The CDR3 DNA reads TGCGCCAGCGGGGACACCTCAGGGGTCGGCTACACCTTC.

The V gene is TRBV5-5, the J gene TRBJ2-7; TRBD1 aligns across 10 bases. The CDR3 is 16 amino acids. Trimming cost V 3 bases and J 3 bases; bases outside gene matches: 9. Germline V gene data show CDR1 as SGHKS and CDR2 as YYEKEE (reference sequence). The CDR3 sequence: CASSSNPGQGFYEQYF. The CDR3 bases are TGTGCCAGCAGCTCAAATCCGGGACAGGGGTTCTACGAGCAGTACTTC.

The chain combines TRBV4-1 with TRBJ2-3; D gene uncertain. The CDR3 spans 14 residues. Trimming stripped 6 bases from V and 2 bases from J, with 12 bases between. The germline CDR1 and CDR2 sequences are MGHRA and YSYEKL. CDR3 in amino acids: CASRSSVNTDTQYF. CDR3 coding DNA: TGCGCCAGCAGATCGTCGGTGAACACAGATACGCAGTATTTT.

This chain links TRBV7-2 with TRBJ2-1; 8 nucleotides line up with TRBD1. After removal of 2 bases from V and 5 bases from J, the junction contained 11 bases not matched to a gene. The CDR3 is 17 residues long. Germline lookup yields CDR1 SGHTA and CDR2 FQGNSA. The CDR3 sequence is CASSLLPENRGDNEQFF. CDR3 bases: TGTGCCAGCAGCTTACTTCCCGAGAACAGGGGGGACAATGAGCAGTTCTTC.

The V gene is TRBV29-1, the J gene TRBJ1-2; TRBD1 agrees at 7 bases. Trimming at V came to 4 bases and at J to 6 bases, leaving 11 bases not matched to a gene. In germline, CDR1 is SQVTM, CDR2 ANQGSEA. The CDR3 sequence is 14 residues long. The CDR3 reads CSVGGPDRAHGYTF. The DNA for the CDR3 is TGCAGCGTTGGGGGACCTGACAGGGCACATGGCTACACCTTC. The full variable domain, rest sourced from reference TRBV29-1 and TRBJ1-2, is SAVISQKPSRDICQRGTSLTIQCQVDSQVTMMFWYRQQPGQSLTLIATANQGSEATYESGFVIDKFPISRPNLTFSTLTVSNMSPEDSSIYLCSVGGPDRAHGYTFGSGTRLTVV.

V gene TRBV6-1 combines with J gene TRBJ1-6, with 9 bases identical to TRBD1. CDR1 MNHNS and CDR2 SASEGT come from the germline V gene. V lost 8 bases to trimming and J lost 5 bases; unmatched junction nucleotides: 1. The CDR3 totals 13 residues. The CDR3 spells CASRTGDNSPLHF. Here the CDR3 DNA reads TGTGCCAGCCGGACAGGGGATAATTCACCCCTCCACTTT.

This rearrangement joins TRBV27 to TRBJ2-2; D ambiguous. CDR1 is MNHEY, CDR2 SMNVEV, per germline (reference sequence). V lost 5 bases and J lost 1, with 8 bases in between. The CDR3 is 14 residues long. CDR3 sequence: CASSPTQNTGELFF. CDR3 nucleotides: TGTGCCAGCAGTCCGACTCAGAACACCGGGGAGCTGTTTTTT.

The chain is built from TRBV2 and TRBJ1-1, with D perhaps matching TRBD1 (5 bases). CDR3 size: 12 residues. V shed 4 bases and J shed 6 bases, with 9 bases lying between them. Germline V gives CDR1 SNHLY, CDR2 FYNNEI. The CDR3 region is CASSAGLAEAFF. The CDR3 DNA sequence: TGTGCCAGCAGTGCAGGGCTAGCTGAAGCTTTCTTT.

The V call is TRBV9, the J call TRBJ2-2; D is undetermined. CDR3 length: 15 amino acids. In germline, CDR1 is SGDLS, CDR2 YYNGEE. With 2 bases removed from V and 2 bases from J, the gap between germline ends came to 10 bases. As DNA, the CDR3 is TGTGCCAGCAGCGTTGGCCAGGCTAACACCGGGGAGCTGTTTTTT. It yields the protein CASSVGQANTGELFF.

Here the CDR3 DNA reads TGTGCCTGGAGTAATGTCGGGGTTTCTGGGGCCAACGTCCTGACTTTC. This encodes CAWSNVGVSGANVLTF. The V and J genes are TRBV30 and TRBJ2-6; perhaps TRBD2 as D (5 bases). Trimming left V 2 bases short and J 1 base short, with 12 bases between. The CDR3 contains 16 residues. The germline CDR1 and CDR2 sequences are GTSNPN and SVGIG (reference sequence).

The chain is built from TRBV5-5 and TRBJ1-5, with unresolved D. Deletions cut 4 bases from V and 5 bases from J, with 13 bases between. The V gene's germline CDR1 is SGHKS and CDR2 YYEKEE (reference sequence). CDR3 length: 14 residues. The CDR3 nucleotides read TGTGCCAGCAGCCTCGTAGGGAGGGATCAGCCCCAGCATTTT. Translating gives CASSLVGRDQPQHF. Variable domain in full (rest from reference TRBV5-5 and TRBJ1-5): DAGVTQSPTHLIKTRGQQVTLRCSPISGHKSVSWYQQVLGQGPQFIFQYYEKEERGRGNFPDRFSARQFPNYSSELNVNALLLGDSALYLCASSLVGRDQPQHFGDGTRLSIL.

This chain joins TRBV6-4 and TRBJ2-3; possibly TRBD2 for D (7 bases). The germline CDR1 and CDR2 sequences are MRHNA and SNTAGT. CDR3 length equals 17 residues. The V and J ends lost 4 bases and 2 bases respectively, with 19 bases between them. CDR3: CASSVSPGGGHTDTQYF. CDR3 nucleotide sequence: TGTGCCAGCAGTGTCAGCCCGGGGGGCGGACACACAGATACGCAGTATTTT.

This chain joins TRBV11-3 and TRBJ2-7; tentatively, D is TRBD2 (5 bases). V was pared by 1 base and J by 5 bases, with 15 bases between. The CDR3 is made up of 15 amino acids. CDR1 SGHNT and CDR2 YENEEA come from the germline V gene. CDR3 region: CASSLVYGDKDEQYF. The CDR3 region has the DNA TGTGCCAGCAGCTTAGTTTACGGGGATAAGGACGAGCAGTACTTC.